This entry lists 2 T cell receptor beta chains sequenced from one sample in a study of blood T cell repertoires in COVID-19. Only in-frame clones appear in the TCRdb table, and some are missing; sequencing was by immunoSEQ multiplex PCR. The sample holds fewer than 250,000 clones, approximately 79% seen once. The specimen was peripheral blood. The receptors here all came from a woman between 50 and 59 years old with acute or convalescent COVID-19.

This clone was detected only a few times. The V and J genes are TRBV15 and TRBJ2-1; 10 nucleotides line up with TRBD2. Germline assignment: CDR1 LNHNV and CDR2 YYDKDF (reference sequence). The ends lost 2 bases at V and 7 bases at J; junction bases unmatched: 11. This CDR3 has 17 amino acids. In nucleotides, the CDR3 is TGTGCCACCAGCAGACCGGATAGCGGGAGGCCGAGGAATGAGCAGTTCTTC. Encoded protein: CATSRPDSGRPRNEQFF.

This chain links TRBV30 with TRBJ2-3, with a weak D call TRBD2 (6 bases). Germline values: CDR1 GTSNPN, CDR2 SVGIG (reference sequence). Trimming shortened V by 0 bases and J by 3 bases, and 19 bases separated the two germline ends. The CDR3 loop spans 17 amino acids. This CDR3 reads CAWSVDWGGVRTDTQYF. In DNA, the CDR3 is TGTGCCTGGAGTGTAGATTGGGGAGGTGTAAGAACAGATACGCAGTATTTT.